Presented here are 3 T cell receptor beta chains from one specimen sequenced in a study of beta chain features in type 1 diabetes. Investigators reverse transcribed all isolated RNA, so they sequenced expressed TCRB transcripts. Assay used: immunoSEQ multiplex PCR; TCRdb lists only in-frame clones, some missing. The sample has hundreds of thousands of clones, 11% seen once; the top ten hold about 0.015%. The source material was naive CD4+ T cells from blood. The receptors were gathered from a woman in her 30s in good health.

The CDR3 region has the DNA TGTGCCAGCAGCCAAGGGGGTAGCGGGAGCAAGCAGTACTTC. Its protein product is CASSQGGSGSKQYF. The gene calls are TRBV9 and TRBJ2-7, with 9 bases that match TRBD2. The CDR3 sequence is 14 residues long. The V and J ends lost 4 bases and 8 bases, in that order; junction bases with no gene match: 10. The germline V gene encodes CDR1 SGDLS and CDR2 YYNGEE.

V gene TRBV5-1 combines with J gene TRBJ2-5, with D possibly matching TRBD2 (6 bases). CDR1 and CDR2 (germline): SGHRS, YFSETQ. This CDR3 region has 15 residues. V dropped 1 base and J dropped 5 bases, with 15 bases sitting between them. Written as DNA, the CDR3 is TGCGCCAGCAGCTTGCTAGACGGGAGTCTGGAGACCCAGTACTTC. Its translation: CASSLLDGSLETQYF.

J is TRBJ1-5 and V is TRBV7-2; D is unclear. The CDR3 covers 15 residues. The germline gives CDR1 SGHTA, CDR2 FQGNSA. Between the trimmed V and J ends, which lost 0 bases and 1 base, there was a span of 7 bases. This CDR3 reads CASSLAIGSNQPQHF. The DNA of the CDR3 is TGTGCCAGCAGCTTAGCTATCGGGAGCAATCAGCCCCAGCATTTT.